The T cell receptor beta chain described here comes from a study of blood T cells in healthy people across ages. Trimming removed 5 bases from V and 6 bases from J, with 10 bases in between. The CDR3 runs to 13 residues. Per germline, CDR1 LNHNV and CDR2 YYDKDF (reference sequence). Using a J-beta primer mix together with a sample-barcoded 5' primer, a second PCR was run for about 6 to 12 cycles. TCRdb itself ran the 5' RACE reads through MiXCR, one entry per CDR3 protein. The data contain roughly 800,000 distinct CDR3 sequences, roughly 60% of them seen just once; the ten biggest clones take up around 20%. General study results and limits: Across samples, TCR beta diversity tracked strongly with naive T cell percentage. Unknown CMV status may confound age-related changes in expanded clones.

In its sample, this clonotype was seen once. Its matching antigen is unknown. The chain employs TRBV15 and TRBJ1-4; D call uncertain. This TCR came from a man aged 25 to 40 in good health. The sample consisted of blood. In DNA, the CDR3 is TGTGCCACCAGCCGACCGCCTGATGAAAAACTGTTTTTT. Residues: CATSRPPDEKLFF.